This T cell receptor (beta chain) is from a study of T cells in Graves' hyperthyroidism and ophthalmopathy. At the level of the study: Peripheral blood was obtained at initial diagnosis, preceding any treatment.

Orbital computed tomography, thyroid ultrasound, serum thyroxine and TRAb, and clinical symptoms together informed the diagnoses. The trim removed 5 bases at V and 6 bases at J, leaving 7 bases unmatched. Germline V CDR1 and CDR2: SGHAT, FQNNGV. The CDR3 length is 13 residues. Template material for amplifying TCR beta CDR3 regions consisted of RNA transcripts. HTBI primers drove first-round RT-PCR of the TCR CDR3. TCRdb reprocessed the multiplex PCR reads with MiXCR, giving one entry per CDR3 protein. This sample carries 450,000 to 550,000 distinct CDR3 sequences, less than 25% of them seen once, and the ten largest clones take roughly 12%. This clonotype was seen only a few times.

The rearrangement uses TRBV11-2 and TRBJ2-7; 7 nucleotides agree with TRBD1. Material: blood. The receptor's source is a woman in her twenties or thirties with Graves' ophthalmopathy. CDR3 DNA: TGTGCCAGCAGCCTCGGACAGGCTTTCGAGCAGTACTTC. Protein product: CASSLGQAFEQYF.